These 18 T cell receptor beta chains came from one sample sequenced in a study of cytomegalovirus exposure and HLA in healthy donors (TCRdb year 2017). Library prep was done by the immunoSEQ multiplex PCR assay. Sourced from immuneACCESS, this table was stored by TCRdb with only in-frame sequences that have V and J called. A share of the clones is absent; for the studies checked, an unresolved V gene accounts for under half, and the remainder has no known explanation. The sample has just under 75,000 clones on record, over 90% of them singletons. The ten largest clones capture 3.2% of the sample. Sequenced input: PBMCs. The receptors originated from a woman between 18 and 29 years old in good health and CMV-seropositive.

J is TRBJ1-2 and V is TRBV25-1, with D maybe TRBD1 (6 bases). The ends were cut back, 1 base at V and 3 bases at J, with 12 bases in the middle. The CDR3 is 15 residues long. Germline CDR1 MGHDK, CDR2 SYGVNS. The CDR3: CASSELGGKDYGYTF. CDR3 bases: TGTGCCAGCAGTGAATTAGGGGGAAAGGACTATGGCTACACCTTC.

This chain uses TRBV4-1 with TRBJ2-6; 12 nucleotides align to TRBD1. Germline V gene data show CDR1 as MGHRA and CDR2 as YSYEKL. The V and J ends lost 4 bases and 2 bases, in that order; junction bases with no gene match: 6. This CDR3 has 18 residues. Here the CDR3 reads CASSRPGQGATGANVLTF. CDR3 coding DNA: TGCGCCAGCAGCCGCCCGGGACAGGGGGCTACTGGGGCCAACGTCCTGACTTTC.

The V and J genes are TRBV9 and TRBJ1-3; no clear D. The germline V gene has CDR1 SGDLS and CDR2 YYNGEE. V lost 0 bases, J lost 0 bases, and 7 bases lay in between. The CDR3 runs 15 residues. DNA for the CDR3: TGTGCCAGCAGCGTAGGACTGCCCTCTGGAAACACCATATATTTT. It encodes CASSVGLPSGNTIYF.

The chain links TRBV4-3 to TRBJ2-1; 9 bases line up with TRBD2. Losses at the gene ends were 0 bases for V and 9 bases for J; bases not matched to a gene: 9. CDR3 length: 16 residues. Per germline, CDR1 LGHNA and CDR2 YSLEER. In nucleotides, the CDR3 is TGCGCCAGCAGCCAAGATCCCCTAGCGGGAAGAGGTGAGCAGTTCTTC. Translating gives CASSQDPLAGRGEQFF.

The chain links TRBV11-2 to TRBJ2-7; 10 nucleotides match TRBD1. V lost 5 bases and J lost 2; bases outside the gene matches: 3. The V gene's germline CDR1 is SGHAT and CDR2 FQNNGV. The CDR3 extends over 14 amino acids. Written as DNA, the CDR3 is TGTGCCAGCAGCACCGGGACAGGGGCCTACGAGCAGTACTTC. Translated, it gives CASSTGTGAYEQYF.

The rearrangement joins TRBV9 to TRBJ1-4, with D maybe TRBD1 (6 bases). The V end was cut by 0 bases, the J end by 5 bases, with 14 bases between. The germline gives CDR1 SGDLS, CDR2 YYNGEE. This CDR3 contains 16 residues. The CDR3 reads CASSVAPGQPNEKLFF. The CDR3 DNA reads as TGTGCCAGCAGCGTAGCTCCCGGACAGCCAAATGAAAAACTGTTTTTT.

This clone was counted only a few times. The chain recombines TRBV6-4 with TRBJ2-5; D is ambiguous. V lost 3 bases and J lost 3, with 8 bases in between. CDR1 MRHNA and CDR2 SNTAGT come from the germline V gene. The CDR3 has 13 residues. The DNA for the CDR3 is TGTGCCAGCAGTGAGGGCCCCGAAGAGACCCAGTACTTC. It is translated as CASSEGPEETQYF.

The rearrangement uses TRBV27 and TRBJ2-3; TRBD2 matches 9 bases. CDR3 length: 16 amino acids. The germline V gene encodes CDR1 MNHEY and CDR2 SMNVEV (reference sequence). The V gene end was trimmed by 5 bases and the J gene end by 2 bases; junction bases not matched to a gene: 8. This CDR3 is CASSPWTSVYTDTQYF. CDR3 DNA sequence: TGTGCCAGCAGTCCCTGGACTAGCGTTTACACAGATACGCAGTATTTT.

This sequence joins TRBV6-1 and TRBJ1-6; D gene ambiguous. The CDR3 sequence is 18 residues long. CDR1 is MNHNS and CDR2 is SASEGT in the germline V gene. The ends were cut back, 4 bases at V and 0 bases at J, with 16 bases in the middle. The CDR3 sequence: CASSVSIPYSSYNSPLHF. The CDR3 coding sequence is TGTGCCAGCAGTGTCAGTATTCCCTACAGCTCCTATAATTCACCCCTCCACTTT.

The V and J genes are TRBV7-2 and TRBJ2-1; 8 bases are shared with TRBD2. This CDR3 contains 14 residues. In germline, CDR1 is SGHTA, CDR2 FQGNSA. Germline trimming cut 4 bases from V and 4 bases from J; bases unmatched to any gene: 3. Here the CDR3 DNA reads TGTGCCAGCAGCTACGGGACTAGGTACAATGAGCAGTTCTTC. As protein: CASSYGTRYNEQFF.

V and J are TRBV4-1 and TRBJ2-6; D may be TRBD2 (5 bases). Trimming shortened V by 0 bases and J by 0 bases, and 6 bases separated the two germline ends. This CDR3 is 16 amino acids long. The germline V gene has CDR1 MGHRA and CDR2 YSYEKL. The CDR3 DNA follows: TGCGCCAGCAGCCAAGATGGGAGCTCTGGGGCCAACGTCCTGACTTTC. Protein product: CASSQDGSSGANVLTF.

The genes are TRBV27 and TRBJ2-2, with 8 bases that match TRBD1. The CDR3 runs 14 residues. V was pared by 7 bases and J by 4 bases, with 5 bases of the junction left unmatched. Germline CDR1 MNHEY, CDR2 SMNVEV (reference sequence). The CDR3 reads CASTGQGRTGELFF. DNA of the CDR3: TGTGCCAGCACAGGACAGGGACGCACCGGGGAGCTGTTTTTT.

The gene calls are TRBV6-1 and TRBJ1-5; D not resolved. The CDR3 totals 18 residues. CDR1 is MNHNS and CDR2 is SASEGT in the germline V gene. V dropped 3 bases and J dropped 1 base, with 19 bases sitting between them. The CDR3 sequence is CASSEGGSVWGSNQPQHF. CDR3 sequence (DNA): TGTGCCAGCAGTGAGGGAGGGAGCGTGTGGGGAAGCAATCAGCCCCAGCATTTT.

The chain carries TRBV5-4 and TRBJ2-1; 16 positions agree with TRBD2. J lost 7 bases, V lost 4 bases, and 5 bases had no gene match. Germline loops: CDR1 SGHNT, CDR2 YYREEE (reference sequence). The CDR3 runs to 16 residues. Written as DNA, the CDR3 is TGTGCCAGCAGCAGCGAGGGACTAGCGGGAGGGAATGAGCAGTTCTTC. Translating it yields CASSSEGLAGGNEQFF.

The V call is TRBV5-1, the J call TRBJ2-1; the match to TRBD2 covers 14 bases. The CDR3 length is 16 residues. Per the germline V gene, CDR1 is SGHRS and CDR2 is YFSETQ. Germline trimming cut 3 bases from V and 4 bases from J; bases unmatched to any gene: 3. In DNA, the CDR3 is TGCGCCAGCAGCTGGGGACTAGCGGGAGAATACAATGAGCAGTTCTTC. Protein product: CASSWGLAGEYNEQFF.

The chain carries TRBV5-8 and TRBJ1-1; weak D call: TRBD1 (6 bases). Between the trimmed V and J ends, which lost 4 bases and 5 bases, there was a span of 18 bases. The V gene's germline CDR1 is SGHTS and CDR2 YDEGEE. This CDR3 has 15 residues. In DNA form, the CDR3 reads TGTGCCAGCAGCCAGTACTTATCAGGGGAGACTGAAGCTTTCTTT. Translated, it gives CASSQYLSGETEAFF. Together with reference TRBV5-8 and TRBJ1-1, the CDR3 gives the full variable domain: EAGVTQSPTHLIKTRGQQATLRCSPISGHTSVYWYQQALGLGLQFLLWYDEGEERNRGNFPPRFSGRQFPNYSSELNVNALELEDSALYLCASSQYLSGETEAFFGQGTRLTVV.

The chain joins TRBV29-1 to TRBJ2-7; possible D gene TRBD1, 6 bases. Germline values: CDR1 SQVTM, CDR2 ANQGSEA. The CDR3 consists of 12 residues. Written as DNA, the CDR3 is TGCTCCGCCGGGACAACAACCTACGAGCAGTACTTC. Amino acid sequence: CSAGTTTYEQYF.

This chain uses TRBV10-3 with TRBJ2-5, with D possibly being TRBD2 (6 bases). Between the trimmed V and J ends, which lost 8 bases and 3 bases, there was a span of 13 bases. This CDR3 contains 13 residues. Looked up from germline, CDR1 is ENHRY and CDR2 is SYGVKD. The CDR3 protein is CAIPSASKETQYF. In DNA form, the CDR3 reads TGTGCCATCCCTAGCGCATCCAAAGAGACCCAGTACTTC.